This T cell receptor (beta chain) was obtained from a study of T cell responses to AZD1222 COVID-19 vaccine. Only in-frame clones appear in the TCRdb table, and some are missing; sequencing was by immunoSEQ multiplex PCR. The profile shows 90,000 to 130,000 clones, about 86% of them singletons. With regard to this clone: Antigen: not known.

V lost 8 bases, J lost 4 bases, and 4 bases stayed unmatched. CDR3 size: 13 residues. Germline V gene sequence: CDR1 MNHEY, CDR2 SVGAGI. Study-wide results and caveats: Targeting of unmutated variant regions was reportedly seen in nearly half of spike-specific TCRs. Receipt of two AZD1222 doses was followed by a rise in Spike-specific TCR breadth and depth. In a largely white British group with more females than males, clonal diversity was possibly underestimated.

This clonotype was sampled from an adult in good health. Sample: peripheral blood, taken on day 0 of AZD1222 vaccination. The V gene is TRBV6-5, the J gene TRBJ2-7, with 11 positions matching TRBD1. Here the CDR3 reads CASGGDRGYEQYF. CDR3 nucleotide sequence: TGTGCCAGCGGCGGGGACAGGGGGTACGAGCAGTACTTC.